The 5 T cell receptor beta chains reported below all come from one sample, sequenced in a study of post-analysis software for immune sequencing data. Whole-study results and caveats: Five or six TRBV segments appeared more often in patients than in controls, and TRBV5-6, TRBV5-1 and TRBV20-1 were among these.

These receptors lack a known antigen. The TCR beta cDNA libraries carried unique molecular identifiers. Via MiXCR, TCRdb re-called the PCR reads, giving one row per CDR3 protein. The data contain fewer than 600,000 distinct CDR3 sequences, around 40% of them singletons. Sequenced: blood. The receptors here all came from a girl between 5 and 17 years old with multiple sclerosis.

This clonotype was counted only a few times. A much more abundant neighbour one base away suggests this may be a read error. The CDR3 is CASSYSGTSGTDTQYF. In DNA form, the CDR3 reads TGTGCCAGCAGTTACTCCGGGACTAGCGGCACAGATACGCAGTATTTT. J is TRBJ2-3 and V is TRBV6-2 or TRBV6-3, with 10 bases matching TRBD2. CDR1 is MNHEY and CDR2 is SVGEGT in the germline V gene. This CDR3 spans 16 amino acids. V dropped 0 bases and J dropped 1; count of bases not matched to a gene: 1.

This chain links TRBV5-1 with TRBJ2-1; 10 bases align to TRBD2. CDR1 and CDR2 (germline): SGHRS, YFSETQ. Trimming removed 4 bases from V and 1 base from J; junction bases left unmatched: 2. This CDR3 is 15 amino acids long. The CDR3 protein is CASSMGLASYNEQFF. CDR3 DNA sequence: TGCGCCAGCAGCATGGGACTAGCGTCCTACAATGAGCAGTTCTTC.

The rearrangement uses TRBV7-2 and TRBJ2-7; D not resolved. V lost 5 bases and J 5 bases, leaving 7 bases between the germline ends. Germline loops: CDR1 SGHTA, CDR2 FQGNSA. The CDR3 runs 11 residues. The CDR3 nucleotides are TGTGCCAGCAGCGTAGAGAACGAGCAGTACTTC. Protein sequence: CASSVENEQYF.

To note about this clonotype: The junction departs from germline at one end; a sequencing error may be responsible. The rearrangement links TRBV12-3 or TRBV12-4 to TRBJ1-1; 8 bases are a match to TRBD1. There are 16 residues in the CDR3. DNA for the CDR3: TGTGCCAACAGTCCTTCGGACAGGGTCGGAGGGACTGAAGCTTTCTTT. Protein product: CANSPSDRVGGTEAFF.

The chain's CDR3 is CASSPRTNSYEQYF. CDR3 nucleotides: TGTGCCAGCAGCCCCCGGACTAACTCCTACGAGCAGTACTTC. The gene calls are TRBV5-6 and TRBJ2-7, with D perhaps matching TRBD2 (6 bases). This CDR3 region has 14 residues. The V gene's germline CDR1 is SGHDT and CDR2 YYEEEE. Trimming removed 4 bases from V and 0 bases from J, with 11 bases in between.